This is a list of T cell receptor beta chains from one sample in a study of CXCR3-negative and CXCR3-positive naive CD8 T cells. TCRdb reprocessed the 5' RACE reads and reports one entry per CDR3 protein, with no DNA. Its listing shows around 140,000 distinct CDR3 sequences. The specimen was naive CXCR3- CD8+ T cells from blood. The origin of the receptors is a human donor in good health. Some clones in this sample may be carry-over from other donors' samples. CDR3s include the opening cysteine and the closing phenylalanine or tryptophan. Fields, in order: V gene, J gene, CDR3 protein.

TRBV28	TRBJ2-7	CASSLWAGTGSYEQYF
TRBV5-5	TRBJ2-4	CASSFPPTGRAKNIQYF
TRBV12-2	TRBJ1-2	CASRLGGECWLYGYTF
TRBV2	TRBJ2-1	CASRLAGGGNEQFF
TRBV10-3	TRBJ2-3	CAISEVWATDTQYF
TRBV2	TRBJ2-2	CASSETLTGLTGELFF
TRBV4-3	TRBJ1-2	CASSQDRAILSGYTF
TRBV29-1	TRBJ2-1	CSVQDWIRYNEQFF
TRBV13	TRBJ1-4	CASSLGVQELFF
TRBV28	TRBJ2-7	CASRFLIGGDEQYF
TRBV29-1	TRBJ1-1	CSVEVQTALVTEAFF
TRBV4-1	TRBJ2-1	CASSHQRGGSNEQFF
TRBV29-1	TRBJ2-7	CSVMDMISYEQYF
TRBV5-1	TRBJ2-3	CASSPAGAPDTQYF
TRBV7-9	TRBJ1-2	CASSLSGGYTF
TRBV29-1	TRBJ2-7	CSVEEVAGTYEQYF
TRBV15	TRBJ1-2	CATSSGQILNYGYTF
TRBV27	TRBJ1-1	CASSLLTRDEAFF
TRBV27	TRBJ1-5	CATSADSNQPQHF
TRBV5-1	TRBJ2-7	CASSGADRSTYEQYF
TRBV13	TRBJ2-2	CASSRPPGLAGGRSTGELFF
TRBV10-3	TRBJ2-1	CAISDPGSSYNEQFF
TRBV5-1	TRBJ1-2	CASSLEQLHGYTF
TRBV28	TRBJ2-7	CASSWSTGSSYEQYF
TRBV29-1	TRBJ2-7	CSVQLGARESNEQYF
TRBV4-3	TRBJ1-2	CASSQDRSAPANYGYTF
TRBV5-1	TRBJ2-7	CASSLGASWEQYF
TRBV29-1	TRBJ2-3	CSVAAQGALPTDTQYF
TRBV12-3/TRBV12-4	TRBJ2-7	CASSQNDRGLYSDEQYF
TRBV7-9	TRBJ2-7	CASSLSIYEQYF
TRBV28	TRBJ2-7	CASSAGLAGLYEQYF
TRBV28	TRBJ2-1	CASKIPSYNEQFF
TRBV21-1	TRBJ1-2	CASSKAGGYTF
TRBV27	TRBJ1-1	CASSPTPGRGLNTEAFF
TRBV4-3	TRBJ1-4	CASSQVGTGGSEKLFF
TRBV7-9	TRBJ2-3	CASSLATSGGSLDTDTQYF
TRBV15	TRBJ2-7	CATSRGGQATYEQYF
TRBV29-1	TRBJ1-1	CSVEEINTEAFF
TRBV4-3	TRBJ2-7	CASSQGGPSTYEQYF
TRBV27	TRBJ2-3	CASSLTGRGLSTDTQYF
TRBV24-1	TRBJ2-2	CATRALNTGELFF
TRBV4-3	TRBJ2-7	CASSQGSMRSSYEQYF
TRBV6-5	TRBJ1-4	CASSGGGDNEKLFF
TRBV29-1	TRBJ2-7	CSVEPALHEQYF
TRBV12-3/TRBV12-4	TRBJ2-3	CASRASGGPLRTDTQYF
TRBV28	TRBJ1-1	CASSFPRSPQAGTEAFF
TRBV28	TRBJ2-7	CASSLHSYEQYF
TRBV29-1	TRBJ1-1	CSVEDYSLSISNSGEAFF
TRBV11-2	TRBJ2-5	CASSSTRGAGQETQYF
TRBV23-1	TRBJ2-5	CARSPGTGCLETQYF
TRBV13	TRBJ1-1	CASSFWTGGDSTEAFF
TRBV5-5	TRBJ2-1	CASSLVFYSNEQFF
TRBV9	TRBJ2-7	CASSSTSYGGSPYEQYF
TRBV29-1	TRBJ1-1	CSVVGGQVTSTMNTEAFF